These T cell receptor beta chains were read from a single sample in a study of Graves' ophthalmopathy and Graves' hyperthyroidism. A single record per CDR3 protein comes from TCRdb applying MiXCR to the multiplex PCR reads. This table holds about 210,000 distinct CDR3 sequences, under 30% found once. Sequenced sample: peripheral blood. The receptors were sampled from a middle-aged man with Graves' ophthalmopathy. Each CDR3 is given with its conserved first and last residue. Fields, in order: V gene, clone size, J gene, D gene, CDR3 DNA, CDR3 protein. The D gene is left open where the match is weak. Size is stated for part of the rows, as once, few or many counts, or as a class when the clone is expanded.

>TRBV7-2|NA|TRBJ1-2|NA
TGTGCCAGCAGCTTGCTCGCGGAAGGGGGTTACGGCTACACCTTC
CASSLLAEGGYGYTF
>TRBV27|few|TRBJ2-5|NA
TGTGCCAGCAGTCCCGTGGACAGTCAAGAGACCCAGTACTTC
CASSPVDSQETQYF
>TRBV29-1|many|TRBJ1-1|NA
TGCAGCGTTGAAGGGGGGGAGAGCACTGAAGCTTTCTTT
CSVEGGESTEAFF
>TRBV6-2/TRBV6-3|NA|TRBJ1-5|NA
TGTGCCAGCAGTTACATCCCCGGACGAGACGCCAGCAATCAGCCCCAGCATTTT
CASSYIPGRDASNQPQHF
>TRBV20-1|NA|TRBJ2-7|TRBD1
TGCAGTGCTAGGGCCCCAGGGACAGGGGGGCTCGAGCAGTACTTC
CSARAPGTGGLEQYF
>TRBV12-3/TRBV12-4|NA|TRBJ2-7|TRBD2
TGTGCCAGCAGTTCCCTAGGACTAGCGAGCTCCTACGAGCAGTACTTC
CASSSLGLASSYEQYF
>TRBV12-3/TRBV12-4|many|TRBJ1-1|NA
TGTGTCAGCGGAGGGGTTCTGAACACTGAAGCTTTCTTT
CVSGGVLNTEAFF
>TRBV7-2|many|TRBJ2-5|TRBD1
TGTGCCAGCAGTTTAGGGACAGGCGGGGAGACCCAGTACTTC
CASSLGTGGETQYF
>TRBV29-1|many|TRBJ2-4|NA
TGCAGCGTGGTGGTTAAAAACATTCAGTACTTC
CSVVVKNIQYF
>TRBV7-9|many|TRBJ2-7|TRBD2
TGTGCCAGCAGCTTAGGGACTAGCGGGAAGGATGGATACGAGCAGTACTTC
CASSLGTSGKDGYEQYF
>TRBV6-5|once|TRBJ2-5|TRBD2
TGTGCCAGCAGTTTAGCTAGCGGGTCTCTCCAAGAGACCCAGTACTTC
CASSLASGSLQETQYF
>TRBV5-1|many|TRBJ2-7|TRBD1
TGCGCCAGCAGCTTGAGTCCCTCGACAGGGGTCTCCTACGAGCAGTACTTC
CASSLSPSTGVSYEQYF
>TRBV10-2|many|TRBJ2-5|NA
TGCGCCAGCAGTGGGCGGGTCCAAGAGACCCAGTACTTC
CASSGRVQETQYF
>TRBV28|many|TRBJ2-7|NA
TGTGCCAGCAGTTTATGGGGCGAGCAGTACTTC
CASSLWGEQYF
>TRBV19|many|TRBJ2-7|TRBD2
TGTGCCAGTAGCTCACCTTCGGGACTAGCGGGAGGGCCTGGTTCCTACGAGCAGTACTTC
CASSSPSGLAGGPGSYEQYF
>TRBV10-3|many|TRBJ1-1|NA
TGTGCCATCAGTGGGGGCAATGGGGACGGTGACACTGAAGCTTTCTTT
CAISGGNGDGDTEAFF
>TRBV7-3|many|TRBJ2-2|NA
TGTGCCAGCAGCTTAATAAGGGGGGGTGCCTCAGCGGGAAAGAACACCGGGGAGCTGTTTTTT
CASSLIRGGASAGKNTGELFF
>TRBV27|NA|TRBJ1-1|TRBD1
TGTGCCAGCAGTTTGTACAGGGGGTACACTGAAGCTTTCTTT
CASSLYRGYTEAFF
>TRBV12-3/TRBV12-4|NA|TRBJ2-7|NA
TGTGCCAGCAGTCCCCGGTATCACGAGCAGTACTTC
CASSPRYHEQYF
>TRBV6-5|many|TRBJ2-2|TRBD1
TGTGCCAGCAGAGGACAGGACACCGGGGAGCTGTTTTTT
CASRGQDTGELFF
>TRBV20-1|many|TRBJ2-7|TRBD2
TGCAGTGCTAGACGGGGGGGGGACGAGCAGTACTTC
CSARRGGDEQYF
>TRBV12-3/TRBV12-4|many|TRBJ2-5|NA
TGTGCCAGCAACCCAGGGGGGTACCAAGAGACCCAGTACTTC
CASNPGGYQETQYF
>TRBV6-2/TRBV6-3|once|TRBJ1-2|NA
TGTGCCAGCAGTTACCGGCTTGGGGGCGATGGCTACACCTTC
CASSYRLGGDGYTF
>TRBV5-1|many|TRBJ2-4|TRBD1
TGCGCCAGCAGCTTGTACGGGACAGATAAAATTCAGTACTTC
CASSLYGTDKIQYF
>TRBV5-1|many|TRBJ2-7|NA
TGCGCCAGCAATTCGGACGGATCCTCCTACGAGCAGTACTTC
CASNSDGSSYEQYF
>TRBV6-5|many|TRBJ1-1|NA
TGTGCCAGCAGCGCGCCAGGGGTTACTGAAGCTTTCTTT
CASSAPGVTEAFF
>TRBV30|many|TRBJ1-1|TRBD1
TGTGCCTGGTCGGGACAGGGGGGCACTGAAGCTTTCTTT
CAWSGQGGTEAFF
>TRBV5-1|NA|TRBJ1-1|NA
TGCGCCAGCAGCTTGGCCACCGGTATCGGCACTGAAGCTTTCTTT
CASSLATGIGTEAFF
>TRBV29-1|NA|TRBJ1-2|TRBD1
TGCAGCGCGGAAGACAGGGGGAACTATGGCTACACCTTC
CSAEDRGNYGYTF
>TRBV29-1|many|TRBJ1-1|TRBD1
TGCAGCGCAACGGACAGGGTTAACACTGAAGCTTTCTTT
CSATDRVNTEAFF
>TRBV6-1|many|TRBJ2-5|NA
TGTGCCAGCAGCCGCGGGGAGACCCAGTACTTC
CASSRGETQYF
>TRBV5-1|many|TRBJ2-7|NA
TGCGCCAGCAGCTTGGCTGGATGGGGCGAGCAGTACTTC
CASSLAGWGEQYF
>TRBV5-1|once|TRBJ2-5|NA
TGCGCCAGCAGCCGACCCCAGGGGACCCAGTACTTC
CASSRPQGTQYF
>TRBV7-9|many|TRBJ1-1|NA
TGTGCCAGCAGCTTATCGACAGGGAACACTGAAGCTTTCTTT
CASSLSTGNTEAFF
>TRBV30|NA|TRBJ1-1|NA
TGTGCCTGGAGTCTTACAGGGACAATGAACACTGAAGCTTTCTTT
CAWSLTGTMNTEAFF
>TRBV28|many|TRBJ2-5|TRBD1
TGTGCCAGCAGTTTTCCGGGACAGGGACTGTCGGAGACCCAGTACTTC
CASSFPGQGLSETQYF
>TRBV9|many|TRBJ1-6|TRBD1
TGTGCCAGCAGCGGCCGACAGGGGGGGGATTCACCCCTCCACTTT
CASSGRQGGDSPLHF
>TRBV28|many|TRBJ2-6|NA
TGTGCCAGCAGTCCCCCGATTAGCGGGGCCAACGTCCTGACTTTC
CASSPPISGANVLTF
>TRBV4-3|many|TRBJ1-5|NA
TGCGCCAGCAGCCAAGATCGTGGGGGGAGCAATCAGCCCCAGCATTTT
CASSQDRGGSNQPQHF
>TRBV30|many|TRBJ2-7|TRBD1
TGTGCCTGGAGTCCCGGGACAGGGTCGGACGAGCAGTACTTC
CAWSPGTGSDEQYF
>TRBV28|many|TRBJ1-1|NA
TGTGCCAGCAGTTCGGGACACCCGAACACTGAAGCTTTCTTT
CASSSGHPNTEAFF
>TRBV4-1|NA|TRBJ2-2|TRBD1
TGCGCCAGCACCGACAGGGAAGGGAACACCGGGGAGCTGTTTTTT
CASTDREGNTGELFF
>TRBV28|NA|TRBJ1-2|NA
TGTGCCAGCAGTTACACCTTTAACTATGGCTACACCTTC
CASSYTFNYGYTF